One and the same sample provided the 29 T cell receptor beta chains below, sequenced in a study of shared clonotypes between healthy human individuals. Data came from immunoSEQ multiplex PCR; TCRdb stores just in-frame clones and leaves some out. The sample lists 2,500,000 or so clones; approximately 92% were seen once. Sequenced material: naive CD4+ T cells sorted from blood. The subset was: CD45RA+ positively selected. The source is a man aged 18 to 29 in good health.

This clone was counted once. This chain joins TRBV4-1 and TRBJ2-7, with TRBD2 as a possible D gene (6 bases). The CDR3 loop spans 14 amino acids. The V and J ends lost 3 bases and 1 base respectively, with 10 bases between them. CDR1 and CDR2 from the germline V gene are MGHRA and YSYEKL. The CDR3 sequence: CASSQPTSSYEQYF. CDR3 sequence (DNA): TGCGCCAGCAGCCAGCCGACTAGTTCCTACGAGCAGTACTTC.

Concerning this clone: The sample has other DNA sequences that encode this CDR3 too. This chain uses TRBV18 with TRBJ2-7, with 11 bases that match TRBD1. The CDR3 spans 15 residues. J was trimmed by 2 bases and V by 3 bases; bases with no gene match: 3. CDR1 is KGHSH and CDR2 is LQKENI in the germline V gene. CDR3 bases: TGTGCCAGCTCACCCTCGGGACAGGGGGCCTACGAGCAGTACTTC. Amino acid sequence: CASSPSGQGAYEQYF.

The chain has TRBV6-6 and TRBJ2-7; TRBD2 might be the D (7 bases). The CDR3 contains 15 residues. Germline CDR1 reads MNHNY; CDR2 reads SVGAGI (reference sequence). V was shortened by 2 bases and J by 3 bases, with 14 bases between the two germline ends. This chain's CDR3 is CASSYEGGGFYEQYF. In DNA form, the CDR3 reads TGTGCCAGCAGTTACGAGGGGGGAGGGTTCTACGAGCAGTACTTC.

J is TRBJ2-5 and V is TRBV5-4; 9 nucleotides line up with TRBD1. Germline V CDR1 and CDR2: SGHNT, YYREEE (reference sequence). This CDR3 comprises 13 residues. V lost 1 base, J lost 6 bases, and 1 base stayed unmatched. The CDR3 nucleotides read TGTGCCAGCAGCTTGACAGGGGGCCAGACCCAGTACTTC. It codes for CASSLTGGQTQYF.

There are a few counts of this clone. The chain employs TRBV2 and TRBJ1-1; 10 nucleotides line up with TRBD1. V was pared by 5 bases and J by 1 base, with 1 base of the junction left unmatched. CDR1 and CDR2 (germline): SNHLY, FYNNEI. The CDR3 contains 14 residues. CDR3 in amino acids: CASSWDRGNTEAFF. CDR3 nucleotide sequence: TGTGCCAGCAGTTGGGACAGGGGGAACACTGAAGCTTTCTTT.

This chain connects TRBV7-2 to TRBJ1-3, with a weak D call TRBD1 (5 bases). The CDR3 loop spans 15 amino acids. In germline, CDR1 is SGHTA, CDR2 FQGNSA. Trimming pared 4 bases from V and 2 bases from J, leaving 12 bases between. The CDR3 DNA is TGTGCCAGCAGCTGGGACCGGGAAGCTGGAAACACCATATATTTT. It specifies CASSWDREAGNTIYF.

This clone was recorded only once. This chain joins TRBV30 and TRBJ2-7, with D possibly being TRBD1 (6 bases). Germline V lookup: CDR1 GTSNPN, CDR2 SVGIG (reference sequence). The CDR3 is 11 residues long. Trimming pared 1 base from V and 8 bases from J, leaving 9 bases between. The CDR3 bases are TGTGCCTGGAGTGGGCAGGGGAAGCAGTACTTC. Its translation is CAWSGQGKQYF.

The chain carries TRBV11-2 and TRBJ2-1; 13 nucleotides match TRBD2. The CDR3 spans 18 residues. The V gene end was trimmed by 3 bases and the J gene end by 9 bases; junction bases not matched to a gene: 14. From germline, CDR1 is SGHAT and CDR2 FQNNGV. The chain's CDR3 is CASSFNPGLAGRRAEQFF. The CDR3 bases are TGTGCCAGCAGCTTCAACCCGGGACTAGCGGGAAGGCGAGCTGAGCAGTTCTTC.

A few counts support this clone. CDR3 sequence (DNA): TGTGCGCGGGACAGGGATCATGGCTACACCTTC. It codes for CARDRDHGYTF. The V call is TRBV30, the J call TRBJ1-2; 9 positions match TRBD1. The CDR3 contains 11 residues. CDR1 and CDR2 (germline): GTSNPN, SVGIG (reference sequence).

This chain uses TRBV6-1 with TRBJ2-5; 9 nucleotides agree with TRBD1. V gave up 7 bases and J gave up 7 bases; unmatched junction bases: 10. In germline, CDR1 is MNHNS, CDR2 SASEGT. The length of the CDR3 is 14 residues. The CDR3 DNA follows: TGTGCCAGCAATTTACAGGGGGCGGGTCGGACCCAGTACTTC. This translates into CASNLQGAGRTQYF.

Notes on this clone: Other DNA sequences in the same sample also yield this CDR3. This rearrangement joins TRBV9 to TRBJ1-3, with D perhaps TRBD1 (6 bases). This CDR3 has 15 amino acids. Germline CDR1 and CDR2: SGDLS and YYNGEE. The V end was cut by 0 bases, the J end by 1 base, with 8 bases between. For the CDR3, the DNA is TGTGCCAGCAGCGTAGAAGGGGGATCTGGAAACACCATATATTTT. Translated, it gives CASSVEGGSGNTIYF. Supplemented by reference TRBV9 and TRBJ1-3, the full variable domain reads DSGVTQTPKHLITATGQRVTLRCSPRSGDLSVYWYQQSLDQGLQFLIQYYNGEERAKGNILERFSAQQFPDLHSELNLSSLELGDSALYFCASSVEGGSGNTIYFGEGSWLTVV.

The chain employs TRBV15 and TRBJ2-5; either TRBD1 or TRBD2 may supply D (5 bases each). The CDR3 contains 15 residues. The V end lost 0 bases, the J end lost 2 bases, and 10 bases lay between the germline ends. Germline CDR1 is LNHNV and CDR2 is YYDKDF (reference sequence). The CDR3 reads CATSRDQGAQETQYF. The CDR3 DNA reads as TGTGCCACCAGCAGAGATCAGGGAGCGCAAGAGACCCAGTACTTC.

J is TRBJ1-1 and V is TRBV10-3, with 7 bases aligning to TRBD1. Trimming removed 4 bases from V and 1 base from J; junction bases left unmatched: 6. Germline V CDR1 and CDR2: ENHRY, SYGVKD. CDR3 length: 15 amino acids. CDR3 sequence reads: CAISGTGGTNTEAFF. DNA for the CDR3: TGTGCCATCAGTGGGACAGGCGGAACGAACACTGAAGCTTTCTTT.

The chain uses TRBV30 and TRBJ2-3; no firm D call. CDR1 is GTSNPN and CDR2 is SVGIG in the germline V gene (reference sequence). The germline V and J ends were trimmed by 1 base and 4 bases, with 9 bases remaining between them. CDR3 length: 13 amino acids. DNA for the CDR3: TGTGCCTGGAGTGGGGCTTTGGCAGATACGCAGTATTTT. This gives the protein CAWSGALADTQYF.

The rearrangement joins TRBV2 to TRBJ2-7, with 12 bases aligning to TRBD1. CDR3 size: 14 residues. Germline lookup yields CDR1 SNHLY and CDR2 FYNNEI. Germline trimming cut 7 bases from V and 2 bases from J; bases unmatched to any gene: 3. CDR3 coding DNA: TGTGCCAGCACCGGGACAGGGGGCCCCTACGAGCAGTACTTC. Protein sequence: CASTGTGGPYEQYF.

The chain carries TRBV15 and TRBJ2-5; D unresolved. The CDR3 runs 13 residues. Trimming removed 8 bases at V and 2 bases at J, with 12 bases between. The germline gives CDR1 LNHNV, CDR2 YYDKDF (reference sequence). CDR3 sequence reads: CATSNDPQETQYF. The CDR3 nucleotides read TGTGCCACCTCGAACGATCCTCAAGAGACCCAGTACTTC.

The rearrangement uses TRBV7-9 and TRBJ2-1; a weak D match, TRBD1 (5 bases). Germline assignment: CDR1 SEHNR and CDR2 FQNEAQ (reference sequence). Trimming left V 2 bases short and J 15 bases short, with 11 bases between. The CDR3 length is 11 residues. CDR3 in DNA: TGTGCCAGCAGCTTACAGGGTATCGGGTTCTTC. Its translation is CASSLQGIGFF.

This clone was recorded a few times. The V and J genes are TRBV6-9 and TRBJ2-7, with D possibly matching TRBD1 (6 bases). Trimming stripped 9 bases from V and 0 bases from J, with 9 bases between. The CDR3 has 12 amino acids. Germline CDR1 MNHGY, CDR2 SVAAGI. The CDR3 is CARDRLSYEQYF. The CDR3 nucleotides are TGTGCCAGGGACAGACTCTCCTACGAGCAGTACTTC.

The CDR3 reads CASSRSGRGSETQYF. The CDR3 nucleotides are TGTGCCAGCAGTCGTAGCGGGAGAGGATCAGAGACCCAGTACTTC. The chain links TRBV9 to TRBJ2-5; 9 nucleotides align to TRBD2. Unmatched junction bases numbered 9, after V lost 5 bases and J lost 4 bases. The germline CDR1 and CDR2 sequences are SGDLS and YYNGEE. CDR3 length equals 15 residues.

The V and J genes are TRBV30 and TRBJ2-7; D possibly uses TRBD1 or TRBD2 (5 bases each). V was pared by 2 bases and J by 4 bases, with 15 bases between. The germline gives CDR1 GTSNPN, CDR2 SVGIG (reference sequence). The CDR3 is 14 residues long. The CDR3 sequence is CAWSPPGGRYEQYF. The CDR3, as DNA: TGTGCCTGGAGTCCCCCTGGGGGTCGGTACGAGCAGTACTTC. Full variable domain (missing parts from reference TRBV30 and TRBJ2-7): SQTIHQWPATLVQPVGSPLSLECTVEGTSNPNLYWYRQAAGRGLQLLFYSVGIGQISSEVPQNLSASRPQDRQFILSSKKLLLSDSGFYLCAWSPPGGRYEQYFGPGTRLTVT.

This chain links TRBV6-1 with TRBJ2-5, with no clear D. With 4 bases removed from V and 1 base from J, the gap between germline ends came to 10 bases. Germline V gene sequence: CDR1 MNHNS, CDR2 SASEGT. This CDR3 comprises 14 residues. The CDR3 coding sequence is TGTGCCAGCAGTGTGGAAAACCTCCAAGAGACCCAGTACTTC. Translation gives CASSVENLQETQYF.

The DNA of the CDR3 is TGTGCCAGCAGCTTAGGAGCAAGAGGCGAGCAGTACTTC. Its translation is CASSLGARGEQYF. The V gene is TRBV11-2, the J gene TRBJ2-7; no firm D call. The CDR3 extends over 13 amino acids. CDR1 SGHAT and CDR2 FQNNGV come from the germline V gene. With 1 base removed from V and 6 bases from J, the gap between germline ends came to 10 bases.

The chain uses TRBV4-2 and TRBJ1-1; D gene unclear. V was trimmed by 3 bases and J by 2 bases, leaving 13 bases between them. The CDR3 extends over 15 amino acids. The germline CDR1 and CDR2 sequences are LGHNA and YNFKEQ. CDR3 amino acids: CASSQTQVLNTEAFF. CDR3 nucleotides: TGTGCCAGCAGCCAGACCCAGGTCCTCAACACTGAAGCTTTCTTT.

This clone was counted between two and nine times. V and J are TRBV19 and TRBJ1-5; 8 bases are shared with TRBD1. The CDR3 has 16 residues. V lost 6 bases and J lost 5; bases outside the gene matches: 12. Germline V gives CDR1 LNHDA, CDR2 SQIVND (reference sequence). The CDR3 sequence: CASSNLRTGWDQPQHF. CDR3 nucleotide sequence: TGTGCCAGTAGCAACCTCAGGACAGGGTGGGATCAGCCCCAGCATTTT.

To note about this clone: The same CDR3 is also encoded by other DNA sequences in this sample. This chain uses TRBV6-6 with TRBJ2-7, with 8 bases fitting TRBD2. The CDR3 is 15 residues long. Germline CDR1 reads MNHNY; CDR2 reads SVGAGI (reference sequence). V shed 0 bases and J 0 bases; nucleotides not matched to a gene: 1. The CDR3 here is CASSYSAGGSYEQYF. CDR3 DNA: TGTGCCAGCAGTTACTCGGCGGGGGGCTCCTACGAGCAGTACTTC.

V and J are TRBV18 and TRBJ2-1, with D uncertain. V lost 6 bases, J lost 5 bases, and 8 bases lay in between. Germline V gives CDR1 KGHSH, CDR2 LQKENI. This CDR3 is 12 amino acids long. CDR3 protein: CASSTDNNEQFF. CDR3 bases: TGTGCCAGCTCGACCGACAACAATGAGCAGTTCTTC.

The chain carries TRBV19 and TRBJ2-3; D ambiguous. V was trimmed by 9 bases and J by 4 bases, leaving 17 bases between them. The CDR3 sequence is 14 residues long. The germline V gene encodes CDR1 LNHDA and CDR2 SQIVND (reference sequence). This CDR3 is CASSPWARADTQYF. The CDR3 nucleotides are TGTGCCAGCTCCCCTTGGGCTCGGGCAGATACGCAGTATTTT.

The chain carries TRBV19 and TRBJ2-2, with 7 bases identical to TRBD1. The V gene end was trimmed by 6 bases and the J gene end by 1 base; junction bases not matched to a gene: 8. CDR3 length: 16 amino acids. CDR1 is LNHDA, CDR2 SQIVND, per germline (reference sequence). CDR3 sequence (DNA): TGTGCCAGTAGCCCCCTGCGGACAGGGAACACCGGGGAGCTGTTTTTT. Translated, it gives CASSPLRTGNTGELFF.

Remarks on this clone: A much larger clone differs from this one at a single base, so this may be a read error. The rearrangement joins TRBV5-1 to TRBJ1-1; D is unclear. The germline V gene has CDR1 SGHRS and CDR2 YFSETQ. V dropped 1 base and J dropped 1 base, with 5 bases sitting between them. This CDR3 contains 13 residues. CDR3 residues: CASSLKGNTEAFF. As DNA, the CDR3 is TGCGCCAGCAGCTTGAAGGGGAACACTGAAGCTTTCTTT.